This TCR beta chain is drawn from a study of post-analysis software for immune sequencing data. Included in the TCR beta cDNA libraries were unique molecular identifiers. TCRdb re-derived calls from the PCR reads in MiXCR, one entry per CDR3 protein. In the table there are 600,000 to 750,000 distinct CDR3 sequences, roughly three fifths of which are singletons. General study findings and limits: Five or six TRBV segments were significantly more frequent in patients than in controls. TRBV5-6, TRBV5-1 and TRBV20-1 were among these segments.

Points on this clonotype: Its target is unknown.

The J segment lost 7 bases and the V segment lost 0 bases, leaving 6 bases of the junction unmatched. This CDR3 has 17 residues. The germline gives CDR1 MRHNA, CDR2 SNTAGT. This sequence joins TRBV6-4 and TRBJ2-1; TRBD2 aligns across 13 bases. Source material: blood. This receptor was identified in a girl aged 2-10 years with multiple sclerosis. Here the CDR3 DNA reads TGTGCCAGCAGTGACTCAACTAGCGGGAGGGCGGGGAATGAGCAGTTCTTC. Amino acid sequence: CASSDSTSGRAGNEQFF.